The T cell receptor beta chain described here comes from a study of blood T cells in healthy people across ages. The second PCR ran roughly 7 to 12 cycles with a sample-barcoded 5' primer and J-beta primers. TCRdb analysed the 5' RACE reads with MiXCR anew, one entry per CDR3 protein. Found here are 650,000 to 800,000 distinct CDR3 sequences, under 45% of them singletons; the top ten hold around 21%. The germline gives CDR1 DFQATT, CDR2 SNEGSKA (reference sequence). Trimming removed 0 bases from V and 4 bases from J, with 13 bases in between. The CDR3 consists of 15 residues. The clonotype originates from a man in his fifties or sixties in good health. The chain employs TRBV20-1 and TRBJ1-5; D may be TRBD1 (6 bases). Sample: blood. The DNA for the CDR3 is TGCAGTGCTAGAGATTGGGGCCAGGGGAATCAGCCCCAGCATTTT. Translated: CSARDWGQGNQPQHF.